This TCR beta chain was retrieved from a study of T cells in Graves' hyperthyroidism and ophthalmopathy. The investigators amplified TCR beta CDR3 regions from RNA transcripts. The study used the HTBI primer set for a first-round RT-PCR of the TCR CDR3. TCRdb redid the calling of the multiplex PCR reads with MiXCR, one entry per CDR3 protein. The table shows 500,000 or so distinct CDR3 sequences, with about 16% occurring only once. This clonotype was detected many times. From 10 ml of fresh peripheral blood, PBMCs were isolated. CDR3 length: 14 amino acids. V shed 6 bases and J shed 5 bases, with 16 bases lying between them. CDR1 PRHDT and CDR2 FYEKMQ come from the germline V gene (reference sequence).

The sequencing input was blood. This clonotype originated in a young woman with Graves' ophthalmopathy. This chain uses TRBV13 with TRBJ2-5; D is unclear. CDR3 nucleotide sequence: TGTGCCAGCAGGGAGTGGACCACCGCTGAGACCCAGTACTTC. Translated: CASREWTTAETQYF.